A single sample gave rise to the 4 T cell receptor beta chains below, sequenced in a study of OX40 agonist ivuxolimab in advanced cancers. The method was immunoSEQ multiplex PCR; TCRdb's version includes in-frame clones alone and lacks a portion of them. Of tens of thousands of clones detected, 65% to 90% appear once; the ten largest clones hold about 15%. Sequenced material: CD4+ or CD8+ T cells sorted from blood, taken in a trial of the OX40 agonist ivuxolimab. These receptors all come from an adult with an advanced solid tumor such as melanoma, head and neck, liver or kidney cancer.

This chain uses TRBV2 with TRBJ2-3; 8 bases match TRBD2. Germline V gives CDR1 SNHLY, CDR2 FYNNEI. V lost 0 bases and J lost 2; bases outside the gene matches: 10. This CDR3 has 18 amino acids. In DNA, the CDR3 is TGTGCCAGCAGTGAAGCTGGGCAAGCGGGAGCGCTCACAGATACGCAGTATTTT. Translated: CASSEAGQAGALTDTQYF. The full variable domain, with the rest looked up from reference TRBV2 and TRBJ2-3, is EPEVTQTPSHQVTQMGQEVILRCVPISNHLYFYWYRQILGQKVEFLVSFYNNEISEKSEIFDDQFSVERPDGSNFTLKIRSTKLEDSAMYFCASSEAGQAGALTDTQYFGPGTRLTVL.

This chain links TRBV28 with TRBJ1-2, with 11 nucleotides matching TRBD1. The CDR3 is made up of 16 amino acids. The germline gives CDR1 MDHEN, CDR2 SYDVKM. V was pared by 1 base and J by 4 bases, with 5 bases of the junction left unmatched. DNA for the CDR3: TGTGCCAGCAGTTTATCTTCCGGGACAGGGGGCTATGGCTACACCTTC. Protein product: CASSLSSGTGGYGYTF.

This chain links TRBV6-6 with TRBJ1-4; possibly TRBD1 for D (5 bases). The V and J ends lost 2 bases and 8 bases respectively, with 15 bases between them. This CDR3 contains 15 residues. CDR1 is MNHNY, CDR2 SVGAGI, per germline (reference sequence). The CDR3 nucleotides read TGTGCCAGCAGTTACCGAGGGGTCCCCGACGAAAAACTGTTTTTT. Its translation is CASSYRGVPDEKLFF.

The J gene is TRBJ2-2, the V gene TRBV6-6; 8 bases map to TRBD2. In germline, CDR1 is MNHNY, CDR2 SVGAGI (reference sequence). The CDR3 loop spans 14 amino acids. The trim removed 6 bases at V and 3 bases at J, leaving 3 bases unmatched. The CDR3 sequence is CASRPGGDTGELFF. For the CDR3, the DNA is TGTGCCAGCAGGCCCGGGGGGGACACCGGGGAGCTGTTTTTT.